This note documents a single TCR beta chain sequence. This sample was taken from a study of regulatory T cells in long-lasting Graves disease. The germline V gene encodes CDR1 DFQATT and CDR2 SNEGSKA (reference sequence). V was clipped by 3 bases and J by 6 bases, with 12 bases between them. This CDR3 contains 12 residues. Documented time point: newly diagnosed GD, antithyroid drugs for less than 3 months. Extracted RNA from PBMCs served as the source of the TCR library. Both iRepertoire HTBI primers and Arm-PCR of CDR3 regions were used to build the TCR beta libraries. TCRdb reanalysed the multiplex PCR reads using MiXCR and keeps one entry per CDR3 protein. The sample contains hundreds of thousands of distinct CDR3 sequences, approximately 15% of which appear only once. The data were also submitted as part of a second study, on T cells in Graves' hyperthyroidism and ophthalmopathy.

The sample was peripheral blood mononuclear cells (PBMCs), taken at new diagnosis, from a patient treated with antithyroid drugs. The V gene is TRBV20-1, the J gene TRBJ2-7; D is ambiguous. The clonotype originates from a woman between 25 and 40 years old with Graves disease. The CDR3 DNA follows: TGCAGTGCTAGGACTCAGGCGAGCGAGCAGTACTTC. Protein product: CSARTQASEQYF.